The present TCR beta chain was sequenced within a study of CD8+ T cells in alopecia areata (dated by TCRdb to 2016 to 2019). Regarding the study in general: The treated patients, all with moderate-to-severe alopecia areata, were enrolled in an open-label pilot trial of oral tofacitinib given at 5 to 10 mg twice daily. Scalp tissue and sorted CD4+ and CD8+ peripheral blood T cells from patchy and totalis/universalis alopecia areata patients and from healthy controls were covered by human TCRbeta sequencing. Patients on tofacitinib were biopsied at baseline and after 4 and 24 weeks of treatment, and several of the patients also had a later scalp biopsy. Patients stayed on tofacitinib for 6 to 18 months and then had 6 months of follow-up off drug so that delayed response and recurrence could be assessed. Clonality in the scalp was compared among normal scalp (n=4), patchy alopecia areata scalp (n=8), and alopecia totalis/universalis scalp (n=8). For the treated patients, the SALT score, which quantifies what percentage of scalp surface area is affected, served as the measure of disease severity. TCRbeta CDR3 regions were amplified by immunoSEQ multiplex PCR using 35 Vbeta forward and 13 Jbeta reverse primers. The study used high-throughput TCRbeta sequencing to examine T cell clonal expansion in alopecia areata, in both the C3H/HeJ mouse model and human patients. RNA was extracted with the PAXgene miRNA kit for fixed scalp, the miRNeasy kit for PBMCs, and the RNeasy kit for mouse skin.

Library preparation employed the immunoSEQ multiplex PCR assay. To provide template for TCR sequencing, every sample had RNA extracted and reverse transcribed into cDNA. First-strand cDNA was synthesized with SuperScript III using a 2:1 mix of oligo-dT and random hexamers. A synthetic immune receptor repertoire was used to assess amplification bias, and residual bias was removed computationally. Under the source paper's analysis protocol: Raw reads were preprocessed to remove errors, and CDR3 was defined according to IMGT conventions as the region from the conserved cysteine to phenylalanine. Clonality was calculated as 1 minus Shannon entropy normalized by log2 of the number of productive unique TCRs. Scalp TCRbeta sequences were cross-referenced with sorted blood CD4 and CD8 repertoires so that the CD4 or CD8 identity of scalp clones could be inferred. TCRdb holds this immuneACCESS table with in-frame rearrangements only. Some clones are missing; in checked studies, unresolved V genes explain under half, and the rest has no known cause. V and J calls and clone size are as listed in that table; D and trimming were resolved from the DNA. This sample comprises more than 90,000 clones, 50% to 75% of them detected only once. In total, the top ten clones hold 10% to 15% of the sample.

Results the study describes overall, beyond this receptor: Scalp clonality and the number of expanded CD8+ clones among the top 100 scalp clones were significantly decreased by tofacitinib. Compared with mice, TCR sequences shared between patients were less clear, possibly partly because of HLA diversity across the patient population. Many expanded lesional clones persisted in scalp and blood during tofacitinib treatment, which may partly explain relapse after stopping treatment. Higher clonality and more expanded CD8+ clones were observed in lesional scalp than in normal scalp, particularly in alopecia totalis/universalis, a finding suggestive of antigenic drive. Resident alphabeta T cells in normal human skin are also sequenced, complicating scalp TCR repertoire analysis, unlike mouse skin dominated by gammadelta T cells. The treated cohort was small, with a single nonresponder, so links between baseline CD8+ expansion and response need larger studies.

Comments on this clone: Its antigen target is currently unknown. No base-level quality is on record; no much larger clone is a single base apart.

CDR1 is given as SNHLY and CDR2 as FYNNEI, both from the germline V gene. Counted from cysteine to phenylalanine, this CDR3 has 12 amino acids. Solely the CDR3 DNA is kept, with 36 bases framed from the first base. Trimming costs V 7 bases and J 7 bases, and their ends lie 12 bases apart. The time point label of this sample denotes: 20 to 30 weeks on oral tofacitinib. In the paper's terms, the treatment or condition label means: oral pan-JAK inhibitor, 5-10 mg twice daily. Lesional scalp punch biopsies and peripheral blood were obtained from alopecia areata patients. PBMCs were isolated by density centrifugation and stained for CD3, CD4 and CD8, after which CD4+ and CD8+ T cells were sorted on a FACSAria.

This TCR came from a human donor with alopecia areata. Sequenced material: CD8+ T cells sorted from blood, taken at week 24, from a patient treated with tofacitinib. The chain is encoded by TRBV2 joined to TRBJ2-3; the D gene is perhaps TRBD2, from 5 matching bases. The CDR3 region: CASIGLANTQYF. The bases are TGTGCCAGCATTGGACTCGCGAATACGCAGTATTTT. With the rest looked up from the reference TRBV2 and TRBJ2-3 genes rather than sequenced, the full variable domain is EPEVTQTPSHQVTQMGQEVILRCVPISNHLYFYWYRQILGQKVEFLVSFYNNEISEKSEIFDDQFSVERPDGSNFTLKIRSTKLEDSAMYFCASIGLANTQYFGPGTRLTVL.